The clone carrying this T cell receptor (beta chain) was counted only a few times. Its antigen is unknown. This sample stems from a study of CD8+CD57+ T cells in acquired aplastic anemia. The overall study: Average DNA yield from sorted CD4+ and CD8+ cells was around 3 ug. Average CD4+ read depth in healthy donors was approximately 11 million reads. Findings of the study overall: Patients and controls had in common around 29 CD8+ CDR3 sequences. Controls did not differ significantly from patients in CD8+ Simpson's diversity.

Germline V CDR1 and CDR2: SQVTM, ANQGSEA. The V end lost 3 bases, the J end lost 6 bases, and 12 bases lay between the germline ends. The CDR3 has 13 amino acids. CDR3 and TCR beta VDJ profiling relied on a genomic DNA template. TCRdb re-called the reads through MiXCR, storing one row per CDR3 protein. The sample lists some 220,000 distinct CDR3 sequences, 30% to 35% occurring once. Specimen: sorted CD4+, CD8+, or CD8+CD57+ T cells (not recorded which) from PBMCs. The V and J genes are TRBV29-1 and TRBJ2-1; D might be TRBD2 (5 bases). This TCR was sampled from a human donor in good health, serving as a control. The CDR3 nucleotides read TGCAGCGTTGAGGGTCTAGCAGGCAATGAGCAGTTCTTC. Translating it yields CSVEGLAGNEQFF.